This T cell receptor beta chain was recorded in a study of response to subunit inactivated influenza vaccine. In TCRdb, the RT-PCR reads were re-called with MiXCR into one record per CDR3 protein. This repertoire shows about 780,000 distinct CDR3 sequences, about a fifth found once; its top ten account for 11%. This CDR3 contains 16 residues. V lost 4 bases, J lost 3 bases, and 14 bases lay in between. In germline, CDR1 is SGDLS, CDR2 YYNGEE. V gene TRBV9 combines with J gene TRBJ1-6, with a possible D match to TRBD1 (6 bases). The sample here was PBMCs from blood, taken more than 4 days after vaccination. This clonotype was sampled from a man in his fifties who received an inactivated influenza vaccine. The CDR3 region is CASSLEDRSYNSPLHF. In DNA, the CDR3 is TGTGCCAGCAGCTTAGAGGACAGAAGCTATAATTCACCCCTCCACTTT.